This TCR beta chain was captured in a study of blood T cells in healthy people across ages. With a J-beta primer mix and a sample-barcoded 5' primer, a second PCR ran roughly 7 to 11 cycles. TCRdb reprocessed the 5' RACE reads with MiXCR, giving one entry per CDR3 protein. This sample has 1.5 million to 2 million distinct CDR3 sequences, with about 28% found just once. CDR1 is KGHDR and CDR2 is SFDVKD in the germline V gene. V shed 7 bases and J 6 bases; nucleotides not matched to a gene: 17. The CDR3 sequence is 17 residues long. This TCR was sampled from a woman younger than 45 in good health. The chain carries TRBV24-1 and TRBJ1-5, with 7 positions matching TRBD1. The source material was blood. For the CDR3, the DNA is TGTGCCACCAGGGCGACTTATATGGGCAGGGGGTGTCAGCCCCAGCATTTT. This encodes CATRATYMGRGCQPQHF.